The clone carrying this T cell receptor beta chain is a singleton in its sample. Antigen: not known. The CDR3 length is 15 residues. Trimming pared 2 bases from V and 2 bases from J, leaving 10 bases between. Germline loops: CDR1 MGHDK, CDR2 SYGVNS. The donors were in the roughly 110-subject validation cohort; that cohort was separate from the roughly 730-subject first cohort. The record originates from a study of cytomegalovirus exposure and HLA in healthy donors. Overall study: The 120 validation repertoires were reported in a later analysis to have been generated on the same platform as the roughly 630 first-cohort repertoires.

The data were produced by immunoSEQ multiplex PCR, yet TCRdb's version contains in-frame clones alone and is incomplete. The sample comprises about 82,000 clones, 90% to 95% of which are singletons, and approximately 0.67% rests with the top ten. Study findings and constraints: Most TCR sequences were seen very rarely across donors, but some public TCRs occurred in many.

The chain couples TRBV25-1 to TRBJ2-1; D is uncertain. The sequence was collected from a man aged 18 to 29 in good health and CMV-seronegative. Sequencing input: PBMCs. Written as DNA, the CDR3 is TGTGCCAGCAGTGAAGTAGATAGTGCCTACAATGAGCAGTTCTTC. Protein sequence: CASSEVDSAYNEQFF.